This T cell receptor (beta chain) was identified in a study of cytomegalovirus exposure and HLA in healthy donors. Donors in the study were healthy people who gave bone marrow. When sampled, the donors appeared nominally healthy, though they likely had unrecorded immune exposures. In regard to this clone: Its antigen is unknown.

The PCR ran on 60 Vbeta and 13 Jbeta primers. Only in-frame clones appear in the TCRdb table, and some are missing; sequencing was by immunoSEQ multiplex PCR. Recorded for this sample: about 210,000 clones. Notes on the study in general: More clonal expansion characterized HLA-associated TCR beta chains than equally common others in a later analysis. Evidence from a later analysis indicated that most CMV-associated TCR beta chains looked HLA-restricted.

The germline gives CDR1 SEHNR, CDR2 FQNEAQ (reference sequence). J gave up 8 bases and V 1 base, and 3 bases lay outside the gene matches. This CDR3 has 15 residues. The TCR originated in a woman aged 25 to 45 in good health and CMV-seropositive. The specimen sequenced was PBMCs. The gene calls are TRBV7-9 and TRBJ1-4, with 11 bases lining up with TRBD1. CDR3 sequence reads: CASSLGGQGVEKLFF. CDR3 bases: TGTGCCAGCAGCTTAGGGGGACAGGGGGTCGAAAAACTGTTTTTT.